The 21 T cell receptor beta chains below come from one sample, sequenced in a study of low-dose radiotherapy and immunotherapy resistance in tumors. Gene-specific TRAV and TRBV primers were used for first-strand cDNA, covering alpha and beta chains. TCR amplification ran roughly 21 PCR cycles using constant-region and V-primer adapter primers. In TCRdb, the reads were re-called with MiXCR into one record per CDR3 protein. The data hold about 6,600 distinct CDR3 sequences, with approximately 57% observed a single time. Receptors originate from a human donor with advanced metastatic prostate, ovarian, gallbladder or colorectal cancer (not recorded which). This table probably holds off-target reads from a library built for another chain.

J is TRBJ2-2 and V is TRBV2, with TRBD1 matching over 7 bases. CDR1 is SNHLY and CDR2 is FYNNEI in the germline V gene. With V trimmed by 10 bases and J by 3 bases, 8 bases remained unmatched. This CDR3 comprises 14 residues. CDR3 sequence: CANRTGTDTGELFF. Written as DNA, the CDR3 is TGTGCCAACAGAACCGGGACAGACACCGGGGAGCTGTTTTTT.

V is TRBV5-1 and J is TRBJ2-1, with a tentative D call TRBD1 (6 bases). This CDR3 is 18 amino acids long. Germline lookup yields CDR1 SGHRS and CDR2 YFSETQ. Trimming took 1 base from V and 0 from J, leaving 17 bases between them. The CDR3 nucleotides are TGCGCCAGCAGCTTGCTGGACAGTGAGATGATCTCCTACAATGAGCAGTTCTTC. As protein: CASSLLDSEMISYNEQFF.

This clonotype was seen only once. This chain connects TRBV20-1 to TRBJ1-3, with D unresolved. CDR1 is DFQATT and CDR2 is SNEGSKA in the germline V gene (reference sequence). The V and J ends lost 6 bases and 7 bases respectively, with 16 bases between them. CDR3 length: 13 residues. The CDR3 spells CSAPEGGGNTIYF. CDR3 bases: TGCAGTGCCCCCGAGGGTGGAGGGAACACCATATATTTT.

The J gene is TRBJ2-5, the V gene TRBV2; 7 positions agree with TRBD2. The length of the CDR3 is 14 residues. The trim removed 4 bases at V and 2 bases at J, leaving 4 bases unmatched. CDR1 and CDR2 from the germline V gene are SNHLY and FYNNEI. The CDR3 DNA reads TGTGCCAGCAGTGCGGGGGGACCTCAAGAGACCCAGTACTTC. Translation: CASSAGGPQETQYF.

The chain links TRBV19 to TRBJ2-4; TRBD2 agrees at 8 bases. The length of the CDR3 is 18 residues. Trimming took 2 bases from V and 0 from J; bases not matched to a gene: 9. Looked up from germline, CDR1 is LNHDA and CDR2 is SQIVND (reference sequence). The CDR3 protein is CASSISTGGKIAKNIQYF. The CDR3 coding sequence is TGTGCCAGTAGTATATCAACGGGGGGGAAAATAGCCAAAAACATTCAGTACTTC.

V is TRBV5-1 and J is TRBJ2-7; weak D call: TRBD2 (6 bases). V lost 0 bases to trimming and J lost 3 bases, with 13 bases between them. Germline assignment: CDR1 SGHRS and CDR2 YFSETQ. This CDR3 is built from 15 residues. The CDR3 loop is CASSLASGLGYEQYF. Written as DNA, the CDR3 is TGCGCCAGCAGCTTGGCCTCGGGACTTGGCTACGAGCAGTACTTC.

The rearrangement joins TRBV5-6 to TRBJ2-3, with 7 positions matching TRBD1. This CDR3 is 16 amino acids long. The V and J ends lost 2 bases and 5 bases, in that order; junction bases with no gene match: 11. Germline V gene lookup returns CDR1 SGHDT and CDR2 YYEEEE. The CDR3 sequence is CASSLLGGTAGDTQYF. CDR3 DNA: TGTGCCAGCAGCTTACTAGGGGGCACCGCTGGAGATACGCAGTATTTT. Combining the CDR3 with reference TRBV5-6 and TRBJ2-3 gives the whole variable domain DAGVTQSPTHLIKTRGQQVTLRCSPKSGHDTVSWYQQALGQGPQFIFQYYEEEERQRGNFPDRFSGHQFPNYSSELNVNALLLGDSALYLCASSLLGGTAGDTQYFGPGTRLTVL.

The chain employs TRBV20-1 and TRBJ2-3; 9 bases line up with TRBD2. The CDR3 spans 18 residues. Germline V gene lookup returns CDR1 DFQATT and CDR2 SNEGSKA (reference sequence). Unmatched junction bases numbered 10, after V lost 0 bases and J lost 0 bases. CDR3 nucleotides: TGCAGTGCTAGAGATCCGAGGGAGACTAGCGGAAGCACAGATACGCAGTATTTT. Protein: CSARDPRETSGSTDTQYF.

The genes are TRBV20-1 and TRBJ1-1; 7 bases are shared with TRBD1. CDR1 and CDR2 (germline): DFQATT, SNEGSKA (reference sequence). CDR3 size: 14 residues. V lost 2 bases, J lost 4 bases, and 7 bases stayed unmatched. The CDR3 loop reads CSARPIQGSTEAFF. In DNA, the CDR3 is TGCAGTGCTAGACCCATACAGGGGAGCACTGAAGCTTTCTTT.

The V call is TRBV25-1, the J call TRBJ1-1; 10 nucleotides line up with TRBD1. Germline V gives CDR1 MGHDK, CDR2 SYGVNS. Trimming removed 8 bases from V and 1 base from J; junction bases left unmatched: 7. The CDR3 consists of 15 residues. Here the CDR3 reads CASGRDRGQNTEAFF. Written as DNA, the CDR3 is TGTGCCAGCGGCAGGGACAGGGGACAGAACACTGAAGCTTTCTTT.

The chain joins TRBV20-1 to TRBJ2-3; 7 bases align to TRBD2. Germline loops: CDR1 DFQATT, CDR2 SNEGSKA (reference sequence). The CDR3 extends over 15 amino acids. V was pared by 1 base and J by 1 base, with 5 bases of the junction left unmatched. The DNA of the CDR3 is TGCAGTGCTAGAGGGAGCGCGGGGGGCACAGATACGCAGTATTTT. It specifies CSARGSAGGTDTQYF.

J is TRBJ2-2 and V is TRBV7-2; D gene unclear. The V gene's germline CDR1 is SGHTA and CDR2 FQGNSA. Trimming shortened V by 2 bases and J by 0 bases, and 7 bases separated the two germline ends. This CDR3 spans 15 amino acids. The CDR3 DNA reads TGTGCCAGCAGCTTACAACGTTCGAACACCGGGGAGCTGTTTTTT. Translating it yields CASSLQRSNTGELFF.

This clonotype has just a few counts. V usage is TRBV5-1 and J usage is TRBJ2-7, with D perhaps assigned TRBD1 or TRBD2 (5 bases each). This CDR3 is 14 amino acids long. V was cut by 4 bases and J by 1 base, with 12 bases left in between. The germline gives CDR1 SGHRS, CDR2 YFSETQ. CDR3 loop: CASSTAWGSYEQYF. In DNA form, the CDR3 reads TGCGCCAGCAGCACCGCGTGGGGGTCCTACGAGCAGTACTTC.

The chain links TRBV20-1 to TRBJ2-1, with D unclear. The germline gives CDR1 DFQATT, CDR2 SNEGSKA (reference sequence). Trimming pared 3 bases from V and 15 bases from J, leaving 12 bases between. The CDR3 spans 10 residues. CDR3 in amino acids: CSARETVSFF. CDR3 DNA sequence: TGCAGTGCTAGGGAGACGGTTTCGTTCTTC.

This clonotype was counted a few times. The chain combines TRBV5-4 with TRBJ2-1; D might be TRBD1 or TRBD2, each matching 5 bases. Germline V CDR1 and CDR2: SGHNT, YYREEE (reference sequence). The CDR3 spans 16 residues. V shed 3 bases and J shed 0 bases, with 13 bases lying between them. The CDR3 here is CASSYGTPDSYNEQFF. CDR3 nucleotides: TGTGCCAGCAGCTACGGGACGCCCGACTCCTACAATGAGCAGTTCTTC.

By share, this clonotype ranks as large (0.1 to 1%). J is TRBJ2-1 and V is TRBV1; the listed D gene, TRBD1, was not tested against the DNA. TRBV1 is labeled a pseudogene. CDR3 length: 13 residues. This CDR3 reads CTSSHRGPLEQFF. CDR3 coding DNA: TGCACCAGCAGCCATCGGGGGCCATTGGAGCAGTTCTTC.

The rearrangement uses TRBV6-5 and TRBJ2-7; 7 bases are a match to TRBD1. This CDR3 is 14 amino acids long. Trimming removed 5 bases from V and 7 bases from J; junction bases left unmatched: 11. Germline V CDR1 and CDR2: MNHEY, SVGAGI. The CDR3 nucleotides are TGTGCCAGCAGTCGCACTTACAGGGGTCTGGAGCAGTACTTC. Translating gives CASSRTYRGLEQYF.

The V call is TRBV5-1, the J call TRBJ1-6, with unresolved D. The CDR3 length is 16 residues. The V end lost 3 bases, the J end lost 7 bases, and 17 bases lay between the germline ends. Germline-derived CDR1 and CDR2 are SGHRS and YFSETQ. The CDR3 sequence is CASSSVLPQGNSPLHF. CDR3 DNA sequence: TGCGCCAGCAGCTCCGTTCTCCCGCAAGGAAATTCACCCCTCCACTTT.

This chain connects TRBV6-5 to TRBJ1-1, with TRBD1 matching 10 bases. The CDR3 contains 15 residues. The germline gives CDR1 MNHEY, CDR2 SVGAGI. The V segment lost 5 bases and the J segment 3 bases; nucleotides outside the gene matches: 6. CDR3 bases: TGTGCCAGCAGTCGGGACAGGGGAGGGGACACTGAAGCTTTCTTT. This gives the protein CASSRDRGGDTEAFF.

Here the CDR3 DNA reads TGTGCCAGCAGTACCGGGACTAGCGGGATAGGAGATACGCAGTATTTT. The encoded protein is CASSTGTSGIGDTQYF. The chain has TRBV6-4 and TRBJ2-3, with 13 nucleotides matching TRBD2. J gave up 5 bases and V 5 bases, and 7 bases lay outside the gene matches. This CDR3 is built from 16 residues. The germline CDR1 and CDR2 sequences are MRHNA and SNTAGT.

V and J are TRBV30 and TRBJ2-1, with D tentatively TRBD2 (5 bases). The length of the CDR3 is 13 residues. Trimming cost V 2 bases and J 2 bases, with 7 bases left between them. Germline assignment: CDR1 GTSNPN and CDR2 SVGIG (reference sequence). The CDR3 sequence: CAWSSSPYNEQFF. The CDR3 coding sequence is TGTGCCTGGAGTTCTAGCCCCTACAATGAGCAGTTCTTC.